This entry describes one T cell receptor (beta chain). Its antigen is still unknown. This specimen comes from a study of cytomegalovirus exposure and HLA in healthy donors. Whole-study context: Early release data held approximately 81 million unique TCRs from HLA-typed donors.

Whole-study findings and limits: Altogether, 164 TCR beta chains were recorded as cytomegalovirus-associated. V- and J-gene trimming of TCR beta was linked (in a later analysis) to a missense DCLRE1C variant.

Amplification used 60 Vbeta primers and 13 Jbeta primers. The assay was immunoSEQ multiplex PCR, and TCRdb's table has in-frame clones only and misses some. The profile shows approximately 170,000 clones, over 70% of them singletons. The CDR3 runs 16 residues. Trimming pared 1 base from V and 1 base from J, leaving 10 bases between. Germline V lookup: CDR1 KGHSH, CDR2 LQKENI. This clonotype was sampled from a boy aged 2-9 years in good health and CMV-seronegative. The sequenced material came from PBMCs. V is TRBV18 and J is TRBJ2-2; TRBD1 is a possible D gene (6 bases). The CDR3 bases are TGTGCCAGCTCACCACAGACGACAGGGAACACCGGGGAGCTGTTTTTT. Translation gives CASSPQTTGNTGELFF.